This passage covers 31 T cell receptor beta chains from one sample sequenced in a study of T cell repertoires in cytomegalovirus infection. Antigens of these TCRs are unknown. Each CDR3 protein gets one entry after TCRdb re-called the reads with MiXCR. The sample records approximately 500,000 distinct CDR3 sequences, more than 30% being singletons. This specimen consisted of cultured PBMCs, obtained from culture after CMV antigen stimulation. Receptors originate from a human donor in good health (CMV status not recorded). Some clones in this sample may be carry-over from other donors' samples.

The chain joins TRBV24-1 to TRBJ2-2; 8 nucleotides match TRBD2. CDR1 KGHDR and CDR2 SFDVKD come from the germline V gene. V lost 6 bases, J lost 5 bases, and 1 base stayed unmatched. CDR3 length: 13 residues. Written as DNA, the CDR3 is TGTGCCACCAGTAGACTAGCGACCGGGGAGCTGTTTTTT. Residues: CATSRLATGELFF.

CDR3 coding DNA: TGTGCCAGCAGTTCCCCCCGACAGGGACACTATGGCTACACCTTC. Translation gives CASSSPRQGHYGYTF. This chain uses TRBV28 with TRBJ1-2; the match to TRBD1 covers 7 bases. The CDR3 is made up of 15 amino acids. CDR1 is MDHEN, CDR2 SYDVKM, per germline. V was clipped by 4 bases and J by 3 bases; unmatched bases: 8.

This clonotype was found a few times. The chain joins TRBV7-2 to TRBJ2-5; perhaps TRBD2 as D (6 bases). The V gene lost 5 bases and the J gene lost 8 bases, with 27 bases spanning the gap. The CDR3 is 17 amino acids. Per the germline V gene, CDR1 is SGHTA and CDR2 is FQGNSA. For the CDR3, the DNA is TGTGCCAGCAGCCCTTCACCAACTGGCGCCGGGAGTGATACCCAGTACTTC. This sequence encodes CASSPSPTGAGSDTQYF.

This clonotype was found a few times. The rearrangement links TRBV5-6 to TRBJ1-2; a weak D match, TRBD1 (5 bases). V was clipped by 0 bases and J by 8 bases, with 17 bases between them. CDR3 length: 15 residues. The germline gives CDR1 SGHDT, CDR2 YYEEEE. The CDR3 is CASSLGGSIPVGYTF. The DNA for the CDR3 is TGTGCCAGCAGCTTGGGGGGGTCCATCCCAGTCGGCTACACCTTC. The full variable domain, with the rest looked up from reference TRBV5-6 and TRBJ1-2, is DAGVTQSPTHLIKTRGQQVTLRCSPKSGHDTVSWYQQALGQGPQFIFQYYEEEERQRGNFPDRFSGHQFPNYSSELNVNALLLGDSALYLCASSLGGSIPVGYTFGSGTRLTVV.

The V gene is TRBV7-9, the J gene TRBJ2-1; D is undetermined. The germline V and J ends were trimmed by 4 bases and 1 base, with 14 bases remaining between them. Germline V CDR1 and CDR2: SEHNR, FQNEAQ (reference sequence). The CDR3 is 16 residues long. CDR3 sequence (DNA): TGTGCCAGCAGCTCCTTGACCCACGGGTCCTACAATGAGCAGTTCTTC. The encoded protein is CASSSLTHGSYNEQFF.

This clonotype was seen more than once but under ten times. The chain employs TRBV6-8 and TRBJ1-2; D gene ambiguous. The CDR3 is 12 residues long. Trimming removed 7 bases at V and 2 bases at J, with 8 bases between. Per the germline V gene, CDR1 is MNHGY and CDR2 is SAAAGT. CDR3 protein: CASTEGNYGYTF. The CDR3 DNA reads as TGTGCCAGCACTGAGGGCAACTATGGCTACACCTTC.

The chain employs TRBV7-9 and TRBJ2-1, with 8 bases identical to TRBD2. The CDR3 has 17 residues. The junction had 12 bases not matched to a gene; V was cut back by 4 bases and J by 4 bases. CDR1 SEHNR and CDR2 FQNEAQ come from the germline V gene (reference sequence). This CDR3 is CASSSSLSGSRYNEQFF. The CDR3 nucleotides are TGTGCCAGCAGCTCCTCCCTAAGCGGGAGCCGATACAATGAGCAGTTCTTC. Variable domain in full (rest from reference TRBV7-9 and TRBJ2-1): DTGVSQNPRHKITKRGQNVTFRCDPISEHNRLYWYRQTLGQGPEFLTYFQNEAQLEKSRLLSDRFSAERPKGSFSTLEIQRTEQGDSAMYLCASSSSLSGSRYNEQFFGPGTRLTVL.

This chain connects TRBV4-1 to TRBJ1-4; D is ambiguous. Germline V gene lookup returns CDR1 MGHRA and CDR2 YSYEKL. The CDR3 has 16 residues. The ends were cut back, 0 bases at V and 7 bases at J, with 15 bases in the middle. CDR3 DNA sequence: TGCGCCAGCAGCCAAGAAGTAGGGCAGGCGGTTGAAAAACTGTTTTTT. Translation gives CASSQEVGQAVEKLFF.

The chain recombines TRBV7-3 with TRBJ1-2, with 9 bases identical to TRBD1. The CDR3 extends over 14 amino acids. From germline, CDR1 is SGHTA and CDR2 FQGTGA. Trimming cost V 5 bases and J 4 bases; bases outside gene matches: 5. For the CDR3, the DNA is TGTGCCAGCAGCCAGGGACAGGGAGGCTATGGCTACACCTTC. Amino acid sequence: CASSQGQGGYGYTF. Supplemented by reference TRBV7-3 and TRBJ1-2, the full variable domain reads GAGVSQTPSNKVTEKGKYVELRCDPISGHTALYWYRQSLGQGPEFLIYFQGTGAADDSGLPNDRFFAVRPEGSVSTLKIQRTERGDSAVYLCASSQGQGGYGYTFGSGTRLTVV.

J is TRBJ2-2 and V is TRBV18; possibly TRBD2 for D (6 bases). CDR1 is KGHSH, CDR2 LQKENI, per germline. The V gene lost 6 bases and the J gene lost 2 bases, with 16 bases spanning the gap. CDR3 length equals 16 residues. As DNA, the CDR3 is TGTGCCAGCTCTCTTCTCCGGGACTCTAACACCGGGGAGCTGTTTTTT. As protein: CASSLLRDSNTGELFF.

This clonotype was recorded a few times. The chain couples TRBV5-6 to TRBJ2-3; D not certain. The germline V gene has CDR1 SGHDT and CDR2 YYEEEE. Trimming pared 1 base from V and 2 bases from J, leaving 8 bases between. The CDR3 extends over 14 amino acids. CDR3 sequence: CASSLLPNTDTQYF. The CDR3 DNA sequence: TGTGCCAGCAGCTTGTTGCCGAACACAGATACGCAGTATTTT.

V is TRBV12-3 or TRBV12-4 and J is TRBJ1-5; TRBD1 agrees at 7 bases. V lost 0 bases and J lost 3; bases outside the gene matches: 2. There are 15 residues in the CDR3. The CDR3 reads CASSLAGQTNQPQHF. Here the CDR3 DNA reads TGTGCCAGCAGTTTAGCGGGACAGACCAATCAGCCCCAGCATTTT.

Regarding this clonotype: A read error may explain this, as a much larger clone is one base away. The chain links TRBV12-3 or TRBV12-4 to TRBJ2-7; 9 bases are shared with TRBD2. The CDR3 spans 14 residues. V dropped 3 bases and J dropped 2; count of bases not matched to a gene: 2. CDR3 sequence reads: CASSFGGGAYEQYF. The CDR3 region has the DNA TGTGCCAGCAGTTTTGGCGGGGGGGCCTACGAGCAGTACTTC.

This clonotype was observed at least ten times. A read error may be the cause here, since a much bigger clone is one base away. This chain connects TRBV6-1 to TRBJ2-2, with unresolved D. Trimming removed 5 bases from V and 5 bases from J, with 9 bases in between. There are 13 residues in the CDR3. Germline values: CDR1 MNHNS, CDR2 SASEGT. CDR3 sequence reads: CASSYSETGELFF. The CDR3 region has the DNA TGTGCCAGCAGTTACAGCGAGACCGGGGAGCTGTTTTTT.

This clonotype was picked up a small number of times. The chain employs TRBV7-6 and TRBJ1-3; maybe TRBD1 (5 bases). V lost 10 bases and J lost 4, with 17 bases in between. The CDR3 consists of 14 residues. From germline, CDR1 is SGHVS and CDR2 FNYEAQ. The CDR3 DNA reads TGTGCCACGGGTCCCAGGGACGCCGGAAACACCATATATTTT. Translating it yields CATGPRDAGNTIYF.

This clonotype turned up a few times. This chain joins TRBV29-1 and TRBJ2-1; 7 bases line up with TRBD2. Trimming cost V 7 bases and J 8 bases; bases outside gene matches: 8. The CDR3 totals 12 residues. Germline CDR1 reads SQVTM; CDR2 reads ANQGSEA. The CDR3 loop is CSAGLVHDEQFF. In DNA, the CDR3 is TGCAGCGCCGGACTAGTACATGATGAGCAGTTCTTC.

The rearrangement uses TRBV7-9 and TRBJ2-5; D perhaps matches TRBD2 (5 bases). Germline assignment: CDR1 SEHNR and CDR2 FQNEAQ (reference sequence). The CDR3 has 13 amino acids. Trimming pared 8 bases from V and 5 bases from J, leaving 15 bases between. CDR3 bases: TGTGCCAGCGGACGCGAGGGCATGGAGACCCAGTACTTC. Its translation: CASGREGMETQYF.

The chain combines TRBV5-1 with TRBJ2-3, with 10 bases lining up with TRBD2. The junction had 7 bases not matched to a gene; V was cut back by 2 bases and J by 4 bases. The CDR3 has 16 residues. Germline lookup yields CDR1 SGHRS and CDR2 YFSETQ. The chain's CDR3 is CASSLTSSGSPDTQYF. The CDR3 DNA reads as TGCGCCAGCAGCTTAACCTCTAGCGGGAGTCCAGATACGCAGTATTTT.

J is TRBJ1-1 and V is TRBV30, with a possible D match to TRBD1 (6 bases). CDR3 length equals 12 residues. The V and J ends lost 8 bases and 4 bases respectively, with 14 bases between them. The germline CDR1 and CDR2 sequences are GTSNPN and SVGIG (reference sequence). CDR3 DNA: TGTGCCGGGGGGGGCCCTGGCACTGAAGCTTTCTTT. Its translation is CAGGGPGTEAFF.

The rearrangement links TRBV15 to TRBJ1-5; 10 nucleotides align to TRBD1. The CDR3 runs 20 residues. Germline values: CDR1 LNHNV, CDR2 YYDKDF (reference sequence). V lost 0 bases to trimming and J lost 1 base; unmatched junction nucleotides: 12. CDR3 coding DNA: TGTGCCACCAGCAGAGATTTGGGACAGGGGAGGGTTGGAAGCAATCAGCCCCAGCATTTT. This codes for CATSRDLGQGRVGSNQPQHF.

In its sample, this clonotype was seen a few times. This sequence joins TRBV12-3 or TRBV12-4 and TRBJ2-7, with unresolved D. V shed 5 bases and J shed 5 bases, with 10 bases lying between them. This CDR3 has 12 amino acids. The CDR3 DNA reads TGTGCCAGCAGTCACCCGTCGGACGAGCAGTACTTC. This gives the protein CASSHPSDEQYF.

The gene calls are TRBV19 and TRBJ1-1, with 7 bases identical to TRBD1. Losses at the gene ends were 3 bases for V and 1 base for J; bases not matched to a gene: 8. This CDR3 spans 16 amino acids. Germline CDR1 is LNHDA and CDR2 is SQIVND (reference sequence). The CDR3 loop is CASSIPSYRGNTEAFF. The CDR3 bases are TGTGCCAGTAGTATTCCCTCCTACAGGGGGAACACTGAAGCTTTCTTT.

This clonotype was detected a few times. The chain couples TRBV6-5 to TRBJ1-5; tentative D call: TRBD1 (6 bases). CDR3 length equals 16 residues. The V and J ends lost 4 bases and 7 bases respectively, with 20 bases between them. Germline CDR1 reads MNHEY; CDR2 reads SVGAGI. The CDR3 DNA follows: TGTGCCAGCAGTTCTCTTTTGGGGGGCAGGGACCAGCCCCAGCATTTT. Translated: CASSSLLGGRDQPQHF.

This chain connects TRBV6-1 to TRBJ2-1; tentative D call: TRBD2 (5 bases). The germline V and J ends were trimmed by 8 bases and 0 bases, with 11 bases remaining between them. Germline CDR1 MNHNS, CDR2 SASEGT. The CDR3 extends over 14 amino acids. CDR3 sequence (DNA): TGTGCCAGCTGGGCTAGCCGCTCCTACAATGAGCAGTTCTTC. This encodes CASWASRSYNEQFF.

V gene TRBV5-1 combines with J gene TRBJ2-5; TRBD1 matches at 11 bases. The V gene's germline CDR1 is SGHRS and CDR2 YFSETQ. The CDR3 is 13 amino acids. The J segment lost 5 bases and the V segment lost 9 bases, leaving 6 bases of the junction unmatched. The CDR3 sequence is CATGTGGDETQYF. DNA of the CDR3: TGCGCCACCGGGACAGGGGGTGATGAGACCCAGTACTTC.

V and J are TRBV12-3 or TRBV12-4 and TRBJ1-1, with a weak D call TRBD1 (6 bases). The CDR3 is 15 residues long. The V and J ends lost 6 bases and 4 bases respectively, with 18 bases between them. CDR3 nucleotide sequence: TGTGCCAGCAGGCGAACGGGGGCTAGGGGCACTGAAGCTTTCTTT. Translating it yields CASRRTGARGTEAFF.

This clonotype was seen repeatedly, ten times or more. The chain's CDR3 is CASSVRAGELDTQYF. CDR3 nucleotides: TGTGCCAGCAGCGTACGAGCGGGAGAGTTAGATACGCAGTATTTT. The genes are TRBV7-2 and TRBJ2-3, with 8 bases lining up with TRBD2. V shed 5 bases and J 5 bases; nucleotides not matched to a gene: 9. Germline V gene sequence: CDR1 SGHTA, CDR2 FQGNSA. The CDR3 covers 15 residues.

The CDR3 sequence: CASSLVPGGTQETQYF. The CDR3 coding sequence is TGTGCCAGCAGCTTAGTCCCGGGAGGGACCCAAGAGACCCAGTACTTC. The genes are TRBV7-2 and TRBJ2-5, with TRBD2 matching over 8 bases. Germline trimming cut 1 base from V and 1 base from J; bases unmatched to any gene: 5. This CDR3 comprises 16 residues. Germline V gene sequence: CDR1 SGHTA, CDR2 FQGNSA.

The chain uses TRBV11-2 and TRBJ2-5; D perhaps matches TRBD2 (5 bases). V was shortened by 6 bases and J by 2 bases, with 22 bases between the two germline ends. The germline gives CDR1 SGHAT, CDR2 FQNNGV. The CDR3 has 17 amino acids. CDR3 amino acids: CASSQEGPVVGQETQYF. In nucleotides, the CDR3 is TGTGCCAGCAGTCAAGAGGGTCCAGTAGTCGGGCAAGAGACCCAGTACTTC.

This clonotype was counted only a few times. The chain joins TRBV7-9 to TRBJ1-5; no firm D call. The ends were cut back, 2 bases at V and 5 bases at J, with 7 bases in the middle. Germline values: CDR1 SEHNR, CDR2 FQNEAQ (reference sequence). The CDR3 has 13 residues. CDR3 residues: CASSLLKDQPQHF. In DNA, the CDR3 is TGTGCCAGCAGCTTACTCAAGGATCAGCCCCAGCATTTT. Looking up the rest from reference TRBV7-9 and TRBJ1-5 gives the full variable domain: DTGVSQNPRHKITKRGQNVTFRCDPISEHNRLYWYRQTLGQGPEFLTYFQNEAQLEKSRLLSDRFSAERPKGSFSTLEIQRTEQGDSAMYLCASSLLKDQPQHFGDGTRLSIL.

This rearrangement joins TRBV7-9 to TRBJ2-1; D possibly corresponds to TRBD1 (5 bases). Germline loops: CDR1 SEHNR, CDR2 FQNEAQ (reference sequence). The CDR3 covers 14 residues. Between the trimmed V and J ends, which lost 3 bases and 5 bases, there was a span of 11 bases. The CDR3 loop is CASSFRTNNNEQFF. The CDR3, as DNA: TGTGCCAGCAGCTTTAGGACAAATAACAATGAGCAGTTCTTC. Together with reference TRBV7-9 and TRBJ2-1, the CDR3 gives the full variable domain: DTGVSQNPRHKITKRGQNVTFRCDPISEHNRLYWYRQTLGQGPEFLTYFQNEAQLEKSRLLSDRFSAERPKGSFSTLEIQRTEQGDSAMYLCASSFRTNNNEQFFGPGTRLTVL.